The 9 T cell receptor beta chains below come from one sample, sequenced in a study of blood T cell repertoires in COVID-19. The protocol was immunoSEQ multiplex PCR, while the TCRdb copy is restricted to in-frame clones and leaves out a portion. This sample has 200,000 to 300,000 clones; roughly 80% occur once, and the top ten carry 4.2%. The sample consisted of peripheral blood. These receptors were obtained from a man aged 60 to 75 with acute or convalescent COVID-19.

This chain uses TRBV19 with TRBJ2-3; perhaps TRBD2 as D (6 bases). The CDR3 contains 14 residues. Between the trimmed V and J ends, which lost 5 bases and 2 bases, there was a span of 11 bases. Germline V gene data show CDR1 as LNHDA and CDR2 as SQIVND (reference sequence). The CDR3 protein is CASSPWEVTDTQYF. In nucleotides, the CDR3 is TGTGCCAGTAGTCCCTGGGAGGTCACAGATACGCAGTATTTT. The whole variable domain, remainder taken from reference TRBV19 and TRBJ2-3, is DGGITQSPKYLFRKEGQNVTLSCEQNLNHDAMYWYRQDPGQGLRLIYYSQIVNDFQKGDIAEGYSVSREKKESFPLTVTSAQKNPTAFYLCASSPWEVTDTQYFGPGTRLTVL.

The CDR3 region has the DNA TGTGCCAGCAGTTCGCAGCGGGTCTACCAAGAGACCCAGTACTTC. Translation: CASSSQRVYQETQYF. V and J are TRBV7-9 and TRBJ2-5; D possibly corresponds to TRBD2 (6 bases). V was shortened by 6 bases and J by 0 bases, with 14 bases between the two germline ends. Germline V CDR1 and CDR2: SEHNR, FQNEAQ (reference sequence). CDR3 length: 15 residues.

The table lists this clone with a count of one. The V call is TRBV19, the J call TRBJ1-5, with D tentatively TRBD1 (6 bases). Deletions cut 5 bases from V and 3 bases from J, with 8 bases between. This CDR3 is 13 amino acids long. Germline V CDR1 and CDR2: LNHDA, SQIVND (reference sequence). CDR3 DNA sequence: TGTGCCAGTAGTTACAGGGCCAATCAGCCCCAGCATTTT. Its translation is CASSYRANQPQHF.

Ten or more counts support this clone. The chain is built from TRBV5-4 and TRBJ2-1; 8 nucleotides line up with TRBD2. The CDR3 loop spans 16 amino acids. J lost 5 bases, V lost 3 bases, and 10 bases had no gene match. Per germline, CDR1 SGHNT and CDR2 YYREEE (reference sequence). The CDR3 region has the DNA TGTGCCAGCAGCTGGGCCCAAGCGGGAGTAAACAATGAGCAGTTCTTC. Translating gives CASSWAQAGVNNEQFF. The full variable domain, in which reference TRBV5-4 and TRBJ2-1 provide the parts outside the CDR3, is ETGVTQSPTHLIKTRGQQVTLRCSSQSGHNTVSWYQQALGQGPQFIFQYYREEENGRGNFPPRFSGLQFPNYSSELNVNALELDDSALYLCASSWAQAGVNNEQFFGPGTRLTVL.

The chain combines TRBV6-2 or TRBV6-3 with TRBJ1-4, with no clear D. The CDR3 runs to 15 residues. Germline lookup yields CDR1 MNHEY and CDR2 SVGEGT. Deletions cut 4 bases from V and 0 bases from J, with 9 bases between. Here the CDR3 reads CASSSHSATNEKLFF. The CDR3 DNA is TGTGCCAGCAGTTCGCACAGTGCAACTAATGAAAAACTGTTTTTT.

The J gene is TRBJ2-7, the V gene TRBV18, with 10 bases that match TRBD1. The CDR3 runs to 15 residues. V shed 2 bases and J 0 bases; nucleotides not matched to a gene: 1. Germline assignment: CDR1 KGHSH and CDR2 LQKENI. The CDR3 bases are TGTGCCAGCTCACCAGGACAGGGGGACTCCTACGAGCAGTACTTC. This sequence encodes CASSPGQGDSYEQYF. The whole variable domain, remainder taken from reference TRBV18 and TRBJ2-7, is NAGVMQNPRHLVRRRGQEARLRCSPMKGHSHVYWYRQLPEEGLKFMVYLQKENIIDESGMPKERFSAEFPKEGPSILRIQQVVRGDSAAYFCASSPGQGDSYEQYFGPGTRLTVT.

The chain uses TRBV13 and TRBJ1-5; D is unclear. V lost 0 bases and J 0 bases, leaving 12 bases between the germline ends. CDR1 is PRHDT and CDR2 is FYEKMQ in the germline V gene (reference sequence). This CDR3 region has 17 residues. CDR3 sequence reads: CASSLGTGGISNQPQHF. The CDR3, as DNA: TGTGCCAGCAGCTTAGGTACGGGAGGGATTAGCAATCAGCCCCAGCATTTT.

The rearrangement joins TRBV18 to TRBJ2-7, with D tentatively TRBD1 (6 bases). V lost 4 bases to trimming and J lost 2 bases, with 6 bases between them. CDR3 size: 12 residues. CDR1 and CDR2 from the germline V gene are KGHSH and LQKENI. CDR3 sequence reads: CASSQGAYEQYF. CDR3 nucleotides: TGTGCCAGCTCACAGGGGGCCTACGAGCAGTACTTC.

The chain employs TRBV9 and TRBJ2-1, with TRBD1 matching over 7 bases. Looked up from germline, CDR1 is SGDLS and CDR2 is YYNGEE. The V and J ends lost 4 bases and 4 bases, in that order; junction bases with no gene match: 8. This CDR3 is built from 15 residues. The CDR3 nucleotides are TGTGCCAGCAGCAAAAGGGACAGAGAATACAATGAGCAGTTCTTC. It translates to CASSKRDREYNEQFF.